These T cell receptor beta chains were read from a single sample in a study of cytomegalovirus exposure and HLA in healthy donors. Sequencing was performed with immunoSEQ multiplex PCR; in TCRdb, only in-frame clones are kept and a portion is missing. The data contain around 210,000 clones, 78% of them singletons. The sequenced sample was PBMCs. Receptors originate from a boy aged 5-17 years in good health and CMV-seronegative. CDR3s include the opening cysteine and the closing phenylalanine or tryptophan. Fields, in order: V gene, J gene, CDR3 protein.

TRBV10-1,TRBJ2-3,CASSEPRASADTDTQYF
TRBV27,TRBJ1-5,CASSPQPGDLPQHF
TRBV18,TRBJ1-1,CASSPRTSWGERIEAFF
TRBV9,TRBJ1-1,CASSNHQGENTEAFF
TRBV11-3,TRBJ2-7,CASSFTNYEQYF
TRBV5-5,TRBJ1-3,CASSQGAPFSGNTIYF
TRBV7-6,TRBJ2-5,CASSPQQETQYF
TRBV7-2,TRBJ1-4,CASSPLRGRGDEKLFF
TRBV29-1,TRBJ2-7,CSVAKAGGIYEQYF
TRBV7-2,TRBJ1-1,CASSSTGGGTEAFF
TRBV5-1,TRBJ2-5,CASSLGVVTTQETQYF
TRBV6-1,TRBJ2-7,CASSEEGGGGYEQYF
TRBV4-1,TRBJ2-2,CASSQTSGGAGTGELFF
TRBV29-1,TRBJ1-4,CSARTGGGEKLFF
TRBV27,TRBJ2-7,CVSSRGGFSYEQYF
TRBV7-9,TRBJ2-5,CASSLESSGQETQYF
TRBV15,TRBJ2-4,CATSRERRGTKNIQYF
TRBV6-5,TRBJ2-7,CASRATGIAGYEQYF
TRBV29-1,TRBJ1-2,CSTRGLALGYTF
TRBV4-2,TRBJ2-7,CASSQDRRDEQYF
TRBV4-1,TRBJ1-2,CASSRPRDRGKSNYGYTF
TRBV2,-,CASREAGTGPAEQYF
TRBV29-1,TRBJ2-2,CSAYRQGANTGELFF
TRBV29-1,TRBJ1-1,CSVGPGTRAFF
TRBV6-4,TRBJ2-1,CASSGLAADSYNEQFF
TRBV4-2,TRBJ2-3,CASSQTLAGAGDTQYF
TRBV18,TRBJ1-4,CASSPQAAALGEKLFF
TRBV12-5,TRBJ1-1,CASQGLNTEAFF
TRBV4-1,TRBJ2-5,CASSHVGQIQETQYF
TRBV10-3,TRBJ2-1,CAISEIRAGHYNEQFF
TRBV13,TRBJ1-1,CASREGFGVTEAFF
TRBV13,TRBJ2-1,CASSLFSEQFF
TRBV30,TRBJ1-1,CAWSVSDTEAFF
TRBV6-5,TRBJ1-2,CASSPTVLANYGYTF
TRBV30,TRBJ1-4,CAWSPGRANEKLFF
TRBV29-1,TRBJ2-3,CSVGRGVADTQYF
TRBV30,TRBJ2-1,CAWFGSGRPYNEQFF
TRBV18,TRBJ2-7,CASSPGTGPTYEQYF
TRBV27,TRBJ2-7,CASSLSGASYEQYF
TRBV6-1,TRBJ1-2,CASSSSRGYGYTF
TRBV6-1,TRBJ2-7,CASSVRLAGYYEQYF
TRBV2,TRBJ2-7,CASAAGGGGNEQYF
TRBV11-2,TRBJ2-3,CASSFDSTSGGTDTQYF
TRBV10-3,TRBJ2-7,CAISPSTGTRYEQYF
TRBV5-4,TRBJ2-5,CASSLSGTSQETQYF
TRBV20-1,TRBJ1-2,CSARSGHGYTF
TRBV7-2,TRBJ2-7,CASSLDQTSGRGEQYF
TRBV5-1,TRBJ2-3,CASSWLTSGSSDTQYF
TRBV19,TRBJ2-3,CASSIGQGPLSTQYF
TRBV6-5,TRBJ1-1,CASSSSGGTEAFF
TRBV29-1,TRBJ2-1,CSSLAVNEQFF
TRBV10-1,TRBJ2-3,CASGGDSDTQYF
TRBV30,TRBJ2-3,CAWVNQRGAPDTQYF
TRBV5-6,TRBJ2-2,CASSLAGDPGELFF
TRBV4-1,-,CASSHPTGAQYEQYF
TRBV25-1,TRBJ2-4,CASSGVGSGNIQYF
TRBV19,TRBJ2-7,CASSIRQGGYEQYF
TRBV9,TRBJ2-1,CASSVGASGNRYNEQFF
TRBV2,TRBJ2-3,CASSFSRSGGGTDTQYF
TRBV9,TRBJ2-1,CASSSTGTSGTGAYNEQFF